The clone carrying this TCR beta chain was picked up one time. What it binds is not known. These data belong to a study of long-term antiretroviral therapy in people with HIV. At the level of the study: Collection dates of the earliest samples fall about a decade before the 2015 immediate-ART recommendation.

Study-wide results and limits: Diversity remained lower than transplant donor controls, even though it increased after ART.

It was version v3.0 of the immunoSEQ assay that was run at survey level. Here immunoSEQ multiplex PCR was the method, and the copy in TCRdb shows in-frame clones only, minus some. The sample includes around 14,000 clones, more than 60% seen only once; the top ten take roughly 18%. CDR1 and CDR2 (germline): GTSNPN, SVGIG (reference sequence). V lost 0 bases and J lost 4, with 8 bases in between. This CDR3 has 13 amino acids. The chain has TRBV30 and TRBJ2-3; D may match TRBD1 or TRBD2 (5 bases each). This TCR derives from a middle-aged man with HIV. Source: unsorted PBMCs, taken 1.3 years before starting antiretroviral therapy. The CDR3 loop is CAWSVTGPDTQYF. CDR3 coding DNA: TGTGCCTGGAGTGTAACGGGACCAGATACGCAGTATTTT.